This is a list of T cell receptor beta chains from one sample in a study of blood T cell repertoires in COVID-19. Using immunoSEQ multiplex PCR, the repertoire was profiled, and TCRdb retains in-frame clones only, with some absent. The profile shows some 210,000 clones, roughly 80% of them singletons. The sequenced sample was peripheral blood. The receptors were sampled from a human donor in a cohort sampled during active COVID-19. Both conserved end residues are part of each CDR3. A D gene is named only where the DNA matches it firmly. A row's size may be missing; if present it is once, few, many or a size class.

abundance	v_gene	d_gene	j_gene	CDR3nt	CDR3aa
-	TRBV7-9	-	TRBJ1-2	TGTGCCAGCAGCGCCTTAGAGGATTCCAGCTACACCTTC	CASSALEDSSYTF
-	TRBV7-8	-	TRBJ1-3	TGTGCCAGCAGCTCCGCCGGGGTTGGAAACACCATATATTTT	CASSSAGVGNTIYF
-	TRBV5-1	-	TRBJ2-3	TGCGCCAGCAGCTTTAGTAGCGGTCGCACAGATACGCAGTATTTT	CASSFSSGRTDTQYF
-	TRBV12-3/TRBV12-4	-	TRBJ1-2	TGTGCCAGCAGTCAGGACAGTTTCTATGGCTACACCTTC	CASSQDSFYGYTF
once	TRBV27	-	TRBJ1-1	TGTGCCAGCAGTCGCCATCTCCTAAACCAGGGTGTGAACACTGAAGCTTTCTTT	CASSRHLLNQGVNTEAFF
-	TRBV25-1	TRBD1	TRBJ2-1	TGTGCCAGCTCCAGGGGGTCCTACAATGAGCAGTTCTTC	CASSRGSYNEQFF
-	TRBV19	-	TRBJ1-2	TGTGCCAGTAGTACGACCGCCGGGACTTACTATGGCTACACCTTC	CASSTTAGTYYGYTF
-	TRBV7-9	TRBD1	TRBJ1-1	TGTGCCAGCAGCGCGACAGGGGGCGCTTTGACTGAAGCTTTCTTT	CASSATGGALTEAFF
-	TRBV2	TRBD1	TRBJ2-4	TGTGCCAGCAGGGGGACAGGGGTAGCCAAAAACATTCAGTACTTC	CASRGTGVAKNIQYF
-	TRBV25-1	-	TRBJ2-5	TGTGCCAGCAGTGCCCCCCGACAGGAGCTACAAGAGACCCAGTACTTC	CASSAPRQELQETQYF
-	TRBV19	-	TRBJ1-5	TGTGCCAGTAGTGCAGGGTATAGCAATCAGCCCCAGCATTTT	CASSAGYSNQPQHF
-	TRBV4-1	-	TRBJ2-1	TGCGCCAGCAGCCAAGGAAACGGCGGGGGCATCAATGAGCAGTTCTTC	CASSQGNGGGINEQFF
-	TRBV6-1	TRBD1	TRBJ1-1	TGTGCCAGCAGTGAACGGGGACAGGGGTTAGGGAACACTGAAGCTTTCTTT	CASSERGQGLGNTEAFF
-	TRBV6-6	TRBD1	TRBJ2-3	TGTGCCAGCAGTAACGGACAGGGAATGGGAGATACGCAGTATTTT	CASSNGQGMGDTQYF
-	TRBV18	TRBD2	TRBJ2-1	TGTGCCAGCTCACCGGGTTTACTAGCGGGACTGAATGAGCAGTTCTTC	CASSPGLLAGLNEQFF
-	TRBV5-1	-	TRBJ2-3	TGCGCCAGCAGCGCCGGACAGCCATTGGGCACAGATACGCAGTATTTT	CASSAGQPLGTDTQYF
few	TRBV5-1	TRBD1	TRBJ2-7	TGCGCCAGCAGTCCCGGGACAGGGAGCTACGAGCAGTACTTC	CASSPGTGSYEQYF
once	TRBV5-1	TRBD2	TRBJ2-1	TGCGCCAGCAGAATGACAGCGGGAGTATACAATGAGCAGTTCTTC	CASRMTAGVYNEQFF
-	TRBV19	TRBD2	TRBJ2-3	TGTGCCAGTAGCCAACTAGCGGGAGGGCCAGATACGCAGTATTTT	CASSQLAGGPDTQYF
-	TRBV3-1/TRBV3-2	TRBD2	TRBJ2-5	TGTGCCAGCAGCCAAGCTAGCGGGGGCCCCCAAGAGACCCAGTACTTC	CASSQASGGPQETQYF
-	TRBV19	-	TRBJ2-5	TGTGCCAGTAGTAAAGGAGATTTGGAGACCCAGTACTTC	CASSKGDLETQYF
-	TRBV4-2	-	TRBJ2-7	TGTGCCAGCAGCCAAGATCCCCCCGGTTACGAGCAGTACTTC	CASSQDPPGYEQYF
-	TRBV7-9	-	TRBJ2-3	TGTGCCAGCAGCCGTGGGACTCTGGGTAGCACAGATACGCAGTATTTT	CASSRGTLGSTDTQYF
-	TRBV10-2	TRBD1	TRBJ2-2	TGCGCCAGCAGATCGGCAGGGCAGGGGGACACCGGGGAGCTGTTTTTT	CASRSAGQGDTGELFF
-	TRBV28	-	TRBJ2-3	TGTGCCAGCAGTTTGGCGGGCGACACAGATACGCAGTATTTT	CASSLAGDTDTQYF
-	TRBV12-5	TRBD1	TRBJ2-3	TGTGCTAGTGGTTCCCCGGACAGGGGAAATACGCAGTATTTT	CASGSPDRGNTQYF
few	TRBV6-2/TRBV6-3	-	TRBJ1-6	TGTGCCAGCAGCAAGGGGACACTCAATTCACCCCTCCACTTT	CASSKGTLNSPLHF
few	TRBV28	-	TRBJ2-2	TGTGCCAGCAGTTTGGAATCAGGGCCGAACACCGGGGAGCTGTTTTTT	CASSLESGPNTGELFF
-	TRBV5-1	TRBD2	TRBJ2-1	TGCGCCAGCAGCTCGGGGACTAGCGGGAGAATTGAGCAGTTCTTC	CASSSGTSGRIEQFF
-	TRBV5-1	TRBD1	TRBJ2-7	TGCGCCAGCAGAGGGACAGGGGGCTACGAGCAGTACTTC	CASRGTGGYEQYF
-	TRBV7-6	-	TRBJ2-5	TGTGCCAGCAGCTTAGCTGGGCAGGGCGGTTGGAAGACCCAGTACTTC	CASSLAGQGGWKTQYF
-	TRBV18	-	TRBJ2-3	TGTGCCAGCTCAGAAGGGGGAGGGCCTGGAGATACGCAGTATTTT	CASSEGGGPGDTQYF
-	TRBV7-9	-	TRBJ1-6	TGTGCCAGCAGCTTCAGGGTGGGATCACCCCTCCACTTT	CASSFRVGSPLHF
many	TRBV6-4	-	TRBJ2-3	TGTGCCAGCAGGGACCCGGCTAGCGAGACTAGCACAGATACGCAGTATTTT	CASRDPASETSTDTQYF
-	TRBV7-8	-	TRBJ2-1	TGTGCCAGCAGCTTAACAGGGCATGAGCAGTTCTTC	CASSLTGHEQFF
-	TRBV4-2	TRBD2	TRBJ2-3	TGTGCCAGCAGCCCGGAAGCTAGCGGCGGGACAGATACGCAGTATTTT	CASSPEASGGTDTQYF
-	TRBV7-2	TRBD2	TRBJ2-2	TGTGCCAGCAGCTTTCCGACGGGAGGATCCGGGGAGCTGTTTTTT	CASSFPTGGSGELFF
-	TRBV11-2	-	TRBJ2-1	TGTGCCAGCAGCCTACTAGCCTATGAGCAGTTCTTC	CASSLLAYEQFF
-	TRBV6-5	-	TRBJ1-4	TGTGCCAGCACGCAGGCCGACGCTAATGAAAAACTGTTTTTT	CASTQADANEKLFF
-	TRBV7-7	-	TRBJ2-6	TGTGCTAGCAGCTTAAGTCTAGGTGCTGGGGCCAACGTCCTGACTTTC	CASSLSLGAGANVLTF
-	TRBV5-8	TRBD1	TRBJ2-2	TGTGCCAGCAGCCCACGACAGGGGTGGACCGGGGAGCTGTTTTTT	CASSPRQGWTGELFF
-	TRBV18	TRBD1	TRBJ2-5	TGTGCCAGCTCACCGACGGGGACAGGGATGGAGACCCAGTACTTC	CASSPTGTGMETQYF
-	TRBV18	-	TRBJ1-2	TGTGCCAGCTCACCAGCCCGCGTAACCTTC	CASSPARVTF
-	TRBV9	-	TRBJ2-7	TGTGCCAGCAGCGTAGGCCAGGGGCGATCCTACGAGCAGTACTTC	CASSVGQGRSYEQYF
-	TRBV28	-	TRBJ1-4	TGTGCCAGCAGTGCCCGTGGGGGCGAAAAACTGTTTTTT	CASSARGGEKLFF
few	TRBV4-2	-	TRBJ2-5	TGTGCCAGCAGCCAGCGGGGCGGACCAGAGACCCAGTACTTC	CASSQRGGPETQYF